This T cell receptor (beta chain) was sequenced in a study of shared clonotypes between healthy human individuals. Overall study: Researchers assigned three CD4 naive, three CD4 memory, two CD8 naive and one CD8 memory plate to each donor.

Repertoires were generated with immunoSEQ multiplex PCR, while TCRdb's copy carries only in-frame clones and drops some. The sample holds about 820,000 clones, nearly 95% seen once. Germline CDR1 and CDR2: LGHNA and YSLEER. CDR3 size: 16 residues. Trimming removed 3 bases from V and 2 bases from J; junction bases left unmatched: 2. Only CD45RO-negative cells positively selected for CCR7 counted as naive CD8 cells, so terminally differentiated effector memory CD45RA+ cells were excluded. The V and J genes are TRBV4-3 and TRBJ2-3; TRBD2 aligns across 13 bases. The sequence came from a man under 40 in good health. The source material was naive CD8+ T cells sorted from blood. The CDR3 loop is CASSQGLAGNTDTQYF. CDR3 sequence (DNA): TGCGCCAGCAGCCAGGGACTAGCGGGGAACACAGATACGCAGTATTTT.